The clone carrying this T cell receptor beta chain was counted ten times or more. Its target is not known. The sample belongs to a study of blood T cells in healthy people across ages. Across the whole study: Per two T cells, template switching captured roughly one barcoded beta molecule.

A minimum of 7 million PBMCs was isolated per sample. A second PCR of 7 to 11 cycles used a sample-barcoded 5' primer and a J-beta primer mix. Each cDNA molecule received a tag from a template-switch adaptor that had 12 random nucleotides. TCRdb redid the calling of the 5' RACE reads with MiXCR, one entry per CDR3 protein. The table has about 1 million distinct CDR3 sequences, 45% seen once. Per the germline V gene, CDR1 is SGHRS and CDR2 is YFSETQ. This CDR3 has 15 residues. Trimming removed 0 bases at V and 2 bases at J, with 11 bases between. General study findings and limits: When set beside aged donors, long-lived donors presented more naive CD4+ cells and higher diversity.

This TCR was recovered from an older woman in good health. The material sequenced was blood. This chain connects TRBV5-1 to TRBJ2-5, with a possible D match to TRBD2 (6 bases). CDR3 in DNA: TGCGCCAGCAGCTTGGCCGGGGGACCTCAAGAGACCCAGTACTTC. As protein: CASSLAGGPQETQYF.